This T cell receptor beta chain was captured in a study of shared clonotypes between healthy human individuals. The overall study: CD4 naive and memory got three plates each, CD8 naive two, CD8 memory one. Study-wide findings and caveats: Tissue TCR repertoires likely differ from these blood-only repertoires. Compared with memory subsets, naive subsets generally had larger estimated richness. Genetic and exposure-history diversity was limited by the few donors.

V lost 2 bases and J lost 3, with 11 bases in between. The CDR3 consists of 14 residues. Germline assignment: CDR1 SGHVS and CDR2 FNYEAQ. As regards this clone: The antigen is unknown.

CD45RO-negative cells were positively selected for CCR7, leaving out terminally differentiated effector memory CD45RA+ cells. Assay: immunoSEQ multiplex PCR; the TCRdb copy retains only in-frame clones and omits some. The sample lists about 2.1 million clones; 90% to 95% were seen once. This rearrangement joins TRBV7-6 to TRBJ2-7; D unresolved. The receptor was isolated from a young man in good health. Some clones in this sample may be carry-over from other donors' samples. Sequencing input: naive CD8+ T cells from PBMCs. CDR3 in amino acids: CASSLSRDGYEQYF. The CDR3 DNA sequence: TGTGCCAGCAGCTTATCCCGAGACGGCTACGAGCAGTACTTC.